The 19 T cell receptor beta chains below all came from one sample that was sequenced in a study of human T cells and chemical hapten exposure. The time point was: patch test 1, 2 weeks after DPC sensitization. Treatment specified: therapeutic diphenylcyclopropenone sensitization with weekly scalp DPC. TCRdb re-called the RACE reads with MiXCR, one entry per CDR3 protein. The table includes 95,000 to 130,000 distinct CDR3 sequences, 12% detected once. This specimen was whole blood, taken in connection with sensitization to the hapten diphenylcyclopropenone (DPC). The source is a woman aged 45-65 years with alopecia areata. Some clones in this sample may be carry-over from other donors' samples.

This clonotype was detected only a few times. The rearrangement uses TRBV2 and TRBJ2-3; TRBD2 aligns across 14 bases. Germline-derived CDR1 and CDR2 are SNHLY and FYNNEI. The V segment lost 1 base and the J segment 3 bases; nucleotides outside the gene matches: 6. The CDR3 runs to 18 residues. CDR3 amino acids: CASSEVDGTSGSTDTQYF. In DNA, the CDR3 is TGTGCCAGCAGTGAAGTCGACGGGACTAGCGGGAGTACAGATACGCAGTATTTT.

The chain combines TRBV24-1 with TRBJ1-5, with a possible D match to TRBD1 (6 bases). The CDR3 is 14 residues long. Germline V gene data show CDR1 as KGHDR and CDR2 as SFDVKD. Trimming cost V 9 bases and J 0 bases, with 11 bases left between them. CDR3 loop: CATGDTYSNQPQHF. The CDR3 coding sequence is TGTGCCACCGGGGACACTTATAGCAATCAGCCCCAGCATTTT.

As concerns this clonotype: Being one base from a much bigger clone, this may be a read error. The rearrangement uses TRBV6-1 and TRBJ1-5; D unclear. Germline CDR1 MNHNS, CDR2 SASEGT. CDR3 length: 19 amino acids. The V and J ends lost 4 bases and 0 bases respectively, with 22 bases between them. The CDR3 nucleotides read TGTGCCAGCAGTGGAGCCGGGCGGCTCGTTTTGTATAGCAATCAGCCCCAGCATTTT. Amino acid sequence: CASSGAGRLVLYSNQPQHF.

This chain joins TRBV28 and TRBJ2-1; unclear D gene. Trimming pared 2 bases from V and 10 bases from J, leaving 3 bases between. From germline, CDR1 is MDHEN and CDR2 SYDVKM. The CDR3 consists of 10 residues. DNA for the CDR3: TGTGCCAGCAGTTTAGGAGAGCAGTTCTTC. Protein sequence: CASSLGEQFF.

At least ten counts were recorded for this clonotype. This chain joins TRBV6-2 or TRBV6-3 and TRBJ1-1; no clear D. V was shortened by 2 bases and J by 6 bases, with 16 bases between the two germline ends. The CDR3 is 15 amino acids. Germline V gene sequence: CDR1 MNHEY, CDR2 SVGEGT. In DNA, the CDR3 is TGTGCCAGCAGTTACGCGCGGGGAGGAAGGGCTGAAGCTTTCTTT. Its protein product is CASSYARGGRAEAFF.

The DNA for the CDR3 is TGCAGCGCTTTGAAGTCCACGTATGGCTACACCTTC. Translation gives CSALKSTYGYTF. This chain uses TRBV29-1 with TRBJ1-2; the D is unclear. V was clipped by 7 bases and J by 5 bases, with 14 bases between them. The CDR3 has 12 amino acids. Per the germline V gene, CDR1 is SQVTM and CDR2 is ANQGSEA.

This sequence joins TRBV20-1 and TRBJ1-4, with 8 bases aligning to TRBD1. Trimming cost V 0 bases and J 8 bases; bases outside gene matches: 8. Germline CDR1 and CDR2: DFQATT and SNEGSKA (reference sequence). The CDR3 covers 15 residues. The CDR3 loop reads CSARDPGGVGEKLFF. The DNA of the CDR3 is TGCAGTGCTAGAGATCCAGGGGGCGTAGGAGAAAAACTGTTTTTT.

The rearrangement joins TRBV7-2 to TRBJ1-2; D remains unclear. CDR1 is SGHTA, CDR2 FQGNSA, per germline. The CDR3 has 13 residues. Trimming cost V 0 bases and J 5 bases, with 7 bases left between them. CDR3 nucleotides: TGTGCCAGCAGCTTAGCGCAGAAGTATGGCTACACCTTC. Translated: CASSLAQKYGYTF. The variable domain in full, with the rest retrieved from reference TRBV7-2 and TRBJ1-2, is GAGVSQSPSNKVTEKGKDVELRCDPISGHTALYWYRQSLGQGLEFLIYFQGNSAPDKSGLPSDRFSAERTGGSVSTLTIQRTQQEDSAVYLCASSLAQKYGYTFGSGTRLTVV.

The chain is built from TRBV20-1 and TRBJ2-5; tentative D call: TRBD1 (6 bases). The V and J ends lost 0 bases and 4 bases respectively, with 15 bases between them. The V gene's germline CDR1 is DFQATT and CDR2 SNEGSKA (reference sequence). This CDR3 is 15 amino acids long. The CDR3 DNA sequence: TGCAGTGCTAGAGACCTCCCCAGGGGTAGAGAGACCCAGTACTTC. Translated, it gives CSARDLPRGRETQYF.

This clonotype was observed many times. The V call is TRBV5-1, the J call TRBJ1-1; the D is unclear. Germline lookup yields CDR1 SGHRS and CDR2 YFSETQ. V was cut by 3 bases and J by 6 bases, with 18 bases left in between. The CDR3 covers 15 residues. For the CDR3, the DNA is TGCGCCAGCAGCTGGAAGCAAGGGCCAGGATCTGAAGCTTTCTTT. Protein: CASSWKQGPGSEAFF.

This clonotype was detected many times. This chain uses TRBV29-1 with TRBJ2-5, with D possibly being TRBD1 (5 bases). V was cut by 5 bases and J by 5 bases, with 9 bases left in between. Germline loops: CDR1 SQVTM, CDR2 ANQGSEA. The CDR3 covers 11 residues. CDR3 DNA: TGCAGCGTTCAGGGCTATGAGACCCAGTACTTC. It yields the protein CSVQGYETQYF. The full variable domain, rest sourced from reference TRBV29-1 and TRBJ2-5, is SAVISQKPSRDICQRGTSLTIQCQVDSQVTMMFWYRQQPGQSLTLIATANQGSEATYESGFVIDKFPISRPNLTFSTLTVSNMSPEDSSIYLCSVQGYETQYFGPGTRLLVL.

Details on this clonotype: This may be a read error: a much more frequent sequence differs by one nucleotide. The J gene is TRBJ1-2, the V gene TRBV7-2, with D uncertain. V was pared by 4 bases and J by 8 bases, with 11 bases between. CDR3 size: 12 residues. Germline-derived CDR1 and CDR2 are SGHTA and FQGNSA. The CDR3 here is CASSSIARGYTF. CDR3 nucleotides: TGTGCCAGCAGCTCAATAGCTAGAGGCTACACCTTC.

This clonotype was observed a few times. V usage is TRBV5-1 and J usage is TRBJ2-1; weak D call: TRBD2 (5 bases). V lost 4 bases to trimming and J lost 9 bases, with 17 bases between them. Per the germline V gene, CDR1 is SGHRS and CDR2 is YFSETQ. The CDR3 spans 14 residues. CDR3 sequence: CASSTRPEVIEQFF. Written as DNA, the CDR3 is TGCGCCAGCAGCACCAGACCGGAGGTTATTGAGCAGTTCTTC.

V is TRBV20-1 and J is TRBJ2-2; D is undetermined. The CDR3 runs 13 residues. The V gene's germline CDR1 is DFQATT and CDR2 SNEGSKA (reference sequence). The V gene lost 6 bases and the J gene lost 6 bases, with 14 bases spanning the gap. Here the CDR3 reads CSAGKPGAGELFF. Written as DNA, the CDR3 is TGCAGTGCAGGGAAGCCTGGCGCCGGGGAGCTGTTTTTT.

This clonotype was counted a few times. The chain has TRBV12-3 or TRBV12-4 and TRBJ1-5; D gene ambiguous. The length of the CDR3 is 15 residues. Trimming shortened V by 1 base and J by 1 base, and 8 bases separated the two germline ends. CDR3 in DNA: TGTGCCAGCAGTTTAGAAGTACAGAGCAATCAGCCCCAGCATTTT. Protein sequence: CASSLEVQSNQPQHF.

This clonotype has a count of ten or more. The CDR3 reads CASSLGYTDTQYF. In nucleotides, the CDR3 is TGTGCCAGCAGCTTGGGTTACACAGATACGCAGTATTTT. This chain connects TRBV7-2 to TRBJ2-3; no clear D gene. This CDR3 is 13 amino acids long. Trimming pared 3 bases from V and 2 bases from J, leaving 6 bases between. Germline V gives CDR1 SGHTA, CDR2 FQGNSA.

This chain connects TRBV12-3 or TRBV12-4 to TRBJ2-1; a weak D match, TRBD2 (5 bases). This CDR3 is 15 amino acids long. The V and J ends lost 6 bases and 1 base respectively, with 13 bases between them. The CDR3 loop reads CASSRSGPSYNEQFF. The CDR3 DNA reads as TGTGCCAGCAGCCGGAGCGGCCCTTCCTACAATGAGCAGTTCTTC.

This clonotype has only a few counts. CDR3 nucleotide sequence: TGCGCCAGCAGCTACGACAGGCCCTCGGATGAGCAGTTCTTC. This translates into CASSYDRPSDEQFF. The V call is TRBV5-1, the J call TRBJ2-1; tentative D call: TRBD1 (6 bases). V was trimmed by 3 bases and J by 8 bases, leaving 15 bases between them. The CDR3 extends over 14 amino acids. CDR1 and CDR2 (germline): SGHRS, YFSETQ. Drawing the rest from reference TRBV5-1 and TRBJ2-1, the complete variable domain is KAGVTQTPRYLIKTRGQQVTLSCSPISGHRSVSWYQQTPGQGLQFLFEYFSETQRNKGNFPGRFSGRQFSNSRSEMNVSTLELGDSALYLCASSYDRPSDEQFFGPGTRLTVL.

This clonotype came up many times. In DNA form, the CDR3 reads TGTGCCACCGCCCGGGACACCGACAGTTCACCCCTCCACTTT. Its translation is CATARDTDSSPLHF. The chain joins TRBV15 to TRBJ1-6; D is perhaps TRBD1 (6 bases). Germline V gene sequence: CDR1 LNHNV, CDR2 YYDKDF (reference sequence). This CDR3 comprises 14 residues. V lost 8 bases and J lost 9, with 17 bases in between.